The 21 T cell receptor beta chains given below trace back to one sample, sequenced in a study of T and B cells in COVID-19 patients. Multiplex PCR with BIOMED2 TRB-A/B primer pools amplified TRB rearrangements. MiXCR was run by TCRdb on the multiplex PCR reads, yielding one entry per CDR3 protein. Of about 15,000 distinct CDR3 sequences listed, 25% to 30% are singletons. Each TRB amplification used roughly 230-550 ng of genomic DNA from blood. Sample: blood. The receptors derive from a human donor who had recovered from COVID-19.

This clonotype has a count of ten or more. V is TRBV6-6 and J is TRBJ2-5; no firm D call. V lost 8 bases, J lost 2 bases, and 12 bases lay in between. In germline, CDR1 is MNHNY, CDR2 SVGAGI (reference sequence). The CDR3 is 13 amino acids. The CDR3 DNA is TGTGCCAGCGCCAGAGATACGCAAGAGACCCAGTACTTC. Its protein product is CASARDTQETQYF.

This chain uses TRBV20-1 with TRBJ2-3, with D hard to call. V gave up 2 bases and J gave up 4 bases, with 10 bases separating them. This CDR3 contains 13 residues. Germline assignment: CDR1 DFQATT and CDR2 SNEGSKA (reference sequence). The CDR3 loop is CSARRGIPDTQYF. CDR3 nucleotides: TGCAGTGCTAGACGTGGGATTCCAGATACGCAGTATTTT.

The rearrangement links TRBV19 to TRBJ2-2, with D perhaps given as TRBD1 or TRBD2 (6 bases each). Per germline, CDR1 LNHDA and CDR2 SQIVND (reference sequence). V dropped 2 bases and J dropped 1 base, with 11 bases sitting between them. The CDR3 is 16 residues long. The CDR3 nucleotides read TGTGCCAGTAGTATATTGGGGGGCATGAACACCGGGGAGCTGTTTTTT. Amino acid sequence: CASSILGGMNTGELFF.

V usage is TRBV6-2 or TRBV6-3 and J usage is TRBJ1-1; a possible D gene is TRBD1 (5 bases). Between the trimmed V and J ends, which lost 2 bases and 3 bases, there was a span of 10 bases. The CDR3 is 14 residues long. Germline CDR1 MNHEY, CDR2 SVGEGT. The chain's CDR3 is CASSYRGYYTEAFF. The CDR3 DNA reads TGTGCCAGCAGTTACCGGGGGTATTACACTGAAGCTTTCTTT.

Many counts were recorded for this clonotype. The genes are TRBV19 and TRBJ1-1, with D possibly TRBD1 on 5 matching bases. From germline, CDR1 is LNHDA and CDR2 SQIVND (reference sequence). With 11 bases removed from V and 1 base from J, the gap between germline ends came to 14 bases. CDR3 size: 13 residues. CDR3 nucleotide sequence: TGTGCCTGCCAGGGAGGGCGGAACACTGAAGCTTTCTTT. This gives the protein CACQGGRNTEAFF.

The V gene is TRBV12-3 or TRBV12-4, the J gene TRBJ2-2, with TRBD1 matching 10 bases. This CDR3 contains 18 residues. The V gene end was trimmed by 3 bases and the J gene end by 2 bases; junction bases not matched to a gene: 9. CDR3 nucleotides: TGTGCCAGCAGTTTGATGGGACAGGGGAACGGCAACACCGGGGAGCTGTTTTTT. This sequence encodes CASSLMGQGNGNTGELFF.

In this sample, this clonotype is medium-sized. The chain carries TRBV19 and TRBJ1-2; no clear D gene. Germline V gene sequence: CDR1 LNHDA, CDR2 SQIVND (reference sequence). This CDR3 comprises 13 residues. V was trimmed by 6 bases and J by 5 bases, leaving 13 bases between them. The CDR3 DNA sequence: TGTGCCAGTAGCTTAGGAGGCGATTATGGCTACACCTTC. Its protein product is CASSLGGDYGYTF.

Only a few counts were recorded for this clonotype. The chain combines TRBV18 with TRBJ1-5; D uncertain. The CDR3 is 14 residues long. Germline values: CDR1 KGHSH, CDR2 LQKENI. Deletions cut 2 bases from V and 0 bases from J, with 5 bases between. The CDR3 here is CASSPANSNQPQHF. The CDR3 bases are TGTGCCAGCTCACCAGCAAATAGCAATCAGCCCCAGCATTTT.

This clonotype came up a few times. The V and J genes are TRBV10-3 and TRBJ1-4; 7 bases fit TRBD1. The CDR3 is made up of 15 amino acids. V lost 2 bases, J lost 7 bases, and 7 bases stayed unmatched. In germline, CDR1 is ENHRY, CDR2 SYGVKD. The chain's CDR3 is CAISEGNRGGEKLFF. DNA of the CDR3: TGTGCCATCAGTGAGGGGAACAGGGGCGGTGAAAAACTGTTTTTT.

V gene TRBV6-5 combines with J gene TRBJ1-1, with D uncertain. With 4 bases removed from V and 0 bases from J, the gap between germline ends came to 9 bases. This CDR3 region has 14 residues. Germline-derived CDR1 and CDR2 are MNHEY and SVGAGI. For the CDR3, the DNA is TGTGCCAGCAGTTTGGGAAACATGAACACTGAAGCTTTCTTT. Translated, it gives CASSLGNMNTEAFF.

This clonotype was observed many times. The chain has TRBV27 and TRBJ2-3; TRBD2 matches at 8 bases. The CDR3 is 16 residues long. Looked up from germline, CDR1 is MNHEY and CDR2 is SMNVEV (reference sequence). The V and J ends lost 4 bases and 7 bases, in that order; junction bases with no gene match: 13. The CDR3 DNA reads as TGTGCCAGCAGTTCCTTCTTGCGGGGGGCCCCAAATACGCAGTATTTT. It encodes CASSSFLRGAPNTQYF.

This clonotype showed up just a few times. CDR3: CASSLGGASNQPQHF. In DNA, the CDR3 is TGTGCCAGCAGCTTGGGGGGGGCCAGCAATCAGCCCCAGCATTTT. This sequence joins TRBV7-6 and TRBJ1-5; D is perhaps TRBD1 (6 bases). The CDR3 totals 15 residues. CDR1 is SGHVS, CDR2 FNYEAQ, per germline. V was cut by 3 bases and J by 1 base, with 10 bases left in between.

By share, this clonotype counts as medium-sized. The V and J genes are TRBV6-5 and TRBJ2-1, with D maybe TRBD2 (6 bases). This CDR3 is built from 15 residues. V dropped 7 bases and J dropped 2 bases, with 15 bases sitting between them. Germline lookup yields CDR1 MNHEY and CDR2 SVGAGI. CDR3 nucleotides: TGTGCCAGCACCCCCGGTACTAGCACCTACAATGAGCAGTTCTTC. Encoded protein: CASTPGTSTYNEQFF.

This clonotype has just a few counts. V gene TRBV19 combines with J gene TRBJ1-2; D might be TRBD1 (5 bases). The CDR3 runs 15 residues. Per germline, CDR1 LNHDA and CDR2 SQIVND (reference sequence). V was shortened by 4 bases and J by 7 bases, with 19 bases between the two germline ends. The chain's CDR3 is CASSTEGTPEGGYTF. CDR3 nucleotide sequence: TGTGCCAGTAGTACCGAGGGGACCCCGGAGGGTGGCTACACCTTC.

J is TRBJ2-5 and V is TRBV6-1; the match to TRBD1 covers 9 bases. Trimming at V came to 5 bases and at J to 7 bases, leaving 11 bases not matched to a gene. CDR3 size: 15 residues. From germline, CDR1 is MNHNS and CDR2 SASEGT. CDR3 DNA sequence: TGTGCCAGCAGTTACTCTTGGACAGGGGCGGCGACCCAGTACTTC. Protein: CASSYSWTGAATQYF.

This clonotype was recorded many times. This chain connects TRBV6-2 or TRBV6-3 to TRBJ1-6; unclear D gene. V was shortened by 2 bases and J by 3 bases, with 11 bases between the two germline ends. CDR1 and CDR2 (germline): MNHEY, SVGEGT. This CDR3 is built from 16 residues. The CDR3 protein is CASSYGPGYYNSPLHF. In nucleotides, the CDR3 is TGTGCCAGCAGTTACGGACCGGGGTACTATAATTCACCCCTCCACTTT.

By its share, this clonotype is medium-sized (0.01 to 0.1%). This sequence joins TRBV29-1 and TRBJ1-2, with TRBD1 matching 9 bases. The junction had 7 bases not matched to a gene; V was cut back by 6 bases and J by 8 bases. Germline-derived CDR1 and CDR2 are SQVTM and ANQGSEA. The CDR3 is 12 residues long. The DNA for the CDR3 is TGCAGCGTAGTACCGGGACAGGGAGGCTACACCTTC. This translates into CSVVPGQGGYTF.

This clonotype was seen only a few times. The rearrangement uses TRBV7-4 and TRBJ2-7; 7 positions match TRBD1. Germline V gene sequence: CDR1 SGHVT, CDR2 SQSDAQ. The CDR3 covers 15 residues. V shed 5 bases, J shed 3 bases, and the junction held 10 bases outside the gene matches. The CDR3 protein is CASSPNWNRGYEQYF. The CDR3 nucleotides read TGTGCCAGCAGCCCTAATTGGAACAGGGGCTACGAGCAGTACTTC.

By its share, this clonotype is medium-sized. In DNA, the CDR3 is TGTGCCAGCCGTGGGGGTTTGGACACCGGGGAGCTGTTTTTT. The encoded protein is CASRGGLDTGELFF. The gene calls are TRBV6-1 and TRBJ2-2; D is tentatively TRBD1 or TRBD2 (5 bases each). V dropped 8 bases and J dropped 3 bases, with 13 bases sitting between them. Germline loops: CDR1 MNHNS, CDR2 SASEGT. The CDR3 sequence is 14 residues long.

The chain links TRBV5-1 to TRBJ2-7; D remains unclear. This CDR3 has 13 amino acids. Germline V gives CDR1 SGHRS, CDR2 YFSETQ. V lost 4 bases, J lost 1 base, and 9 bases lay in between. CDR3 in DNA: TGCGCCAGCAGCACCTCACCTTCCTACGAGCAGTACTTC. Its translation is CASSTSPSYEQYF.

This sequence joins TRBV20-1 and TRBJ1-2, with D perhaps TRBD1 (5 bases). The V gene's germline CDR1 is DFQATT and CDR2 SNEGSKA (reference sequence). V lost 6 bases, J lost 4 bases, and 18 bases lay in between. The CDR3 is made up of 14 amino acids. Here the CDR3 reads CSAGEGAQGYGYTF. CDR3 nucleotides: TGCAGTGCCGGGGAAGGGGCGCAGGGCTATGGCTACACCTTC.